These T cell receptor beta chains were read from a single sample in a study of human T cells and chemical hapten exposure. TCRdb reprocessed the RACE reads with MiXCR, giving one entry per CDR3 protein. The sample contains around 76,000 distinct CDR3 sequences, 12% of which appear only once. This sample comprised whole blood, obtained in connection with sensitization to the hapten diphenylcyclopropenone (DPC). These receptors were obtained from an older woman with alopecia areata. Some clones in this sample may be carry-over from other donors' samples. The CDR3 runs from the conserved cysteine through the conserved F or W. The D gene is left open where the match is weak. Rows give clone size only sometimes, using once, few, many, or a class for an expanded clone.

j_call	clone_size	d_call	v_call	cdr3_aa	cdr3_nt
TRBJ1-2	.	.	TRBV18	CASSPPPRGYAACEGCGYTF	TGTGCCAGCTCACCACCGCCCCGGGGCTACGCGGCTTGTGAGGGATGTGGCTACACCTTC
TRBJ2-1	many	TRBD2	TRBV19	CASSMVPGLAGGTSSYNEQFF	TGTGCCAGTAGTATGGTCCCGGGACTAGCGGGGGGCACCAGCTCCTACAATGAGCAGTTCTTC
TRBJ2-7	.	.	TRBV7-2	CASSFPPNYEQYF	TGTGCCAGCAGTTTTCCTCCGAACTACGAGCAGTACTTC
TRBJ1-4	few	.	TRBV5-1	CASSLRQDANEKLFF	TGCGCCAGCAGCTTGCGACAGGACGCAAATGAAAAACTGTTTTTT
TRBJ2-7	few	TRBD1	TRBV12-3/TRBV12-4	CASSSHRGNLGYEQYF	TGTGCCAGCAGTTCCCACAGGGGGAACTTGGGCTACGAGCAGTACTTC
TRBJ2-3	many	.	TRBV6-6	CASSYQDPSTDTQYF	TGTGCCAGCAGTTACCAGGACCCTAGCACAGATACGCAGTATTTT
TRBJ2-3	few	.	TRBV12-3/TRBV12-4	CASSSLLSLTQYF	TGTGCCAGCAGTTCTTTACTTAGCCTCACGCAGTATTTT
TRBJ1-6	few	.	TRBV7-9	CASSFGRSNSPLHF	TGTGCCAGCAGCTTTGGACGCAGTAATTCACCCCTCCACTTT
TRBJ2-7	few	TRBD2	TRBV5-1	CASSLDGTSYEQYF	TGCGCCAGCAGCTTGGATGGGACTAGTTACGAGCAGTACTTC
TRBJ2-5	few	TRBD1	TRBV7-9	CASSLGDRGLKETQYF	TGTGCCAGCAGCTTAGGGGACAGGGGGCTGAAGGAGACCCAGTACTTC
TRBJ1-2	many	TRBD1	TRBV12-3/TRBV12-4	CASSVRQGSLLYGYTF	TGTGCCAGCAGTGTCCGACAGGGGTCCTTACTCTATGGCTACACCTTC
TRBJ2-7	few	.	TRBV5-1	CASAKPEAGDFDEQYF	TGCGCCAGCGCCAAGCCAGAGGCCGGGGATTTCGACGAGCAGTACTTC
TRBJ2-1	few	TRBD2	TRBV20-1	CSASGLAGDFNEQFF	TGCAGTGCTAGTGGCCTAGCGGGGGATTTCAATGAGCAGTTCTTC
TRBJ2-3	.	TRBD2	TRBV20-1	CSATAGGSADTQYF	TGCAGTGCTACAGCGGGGGGGTCTGCAGATACGCAGTATTTT
TRBJ2-5	few	.	TRBV5-5	CASSSTWTQETQYF	TGTGCCAGCAGCTCCACCTGGACCCAAGAGACCCAGTACTTC
TRBJ2-3	few	.	TRBV3-1	CASSLPLEGGQADTQYF	TGTGCCAGCAGCCTACCCTTAGAGGGGGGCCAGGCAGATACGCAGTATTTT
TRBJ2-7	.	TRBD2	TRBV7-2	CASSFSGGLGEQYF	TGTGCCAGCAGCTTCAGCGGGGGGCTTGGAGAGCAGTACTTC
TRBJ2-1	.	.	TRBV24-1	CATSDLNNEQFF	TGTGCCACCAGTGATTTAAACAATGAGCAGTTCTTC
TRBJ2-7	many	.	TRBV15	CATSRDRGRREQYF	TGTGCCACCAGCAGAGATAGGGGCAGACGGGAGCAGTACTTC
TRBJ1-3	many	TRBD1	TRBV18	CASSPPSTGGFGNTIYF	TGTGCCAGCTCACCACCGAGTACAGGGGGCTTTGGAAACACCATATATTTT
TRBJ1-5	.	.	TRBV15	CATSRDSADSNQPQHF	TGTGCCACCAGCAGAGATTCCGCGGATAGCAATCAGCCCCAGCATTTT
TRBJ1-5	many	.	TRBV3-1	CASSSSDRPNQPQHF	TGTGCCAGCAGCTCATCCGACAGGCCAAATCAGCCCCAGCATTTT
TRBJ2-3	few	TRBD2	TRBV3-1	CASSQLAGLYTDTQYF	TGTGCCAGCAGCCAACTAGCGGGACTTTACACAGATACGCAGTATTTT
TRBJ1-2	.	.	TRBV20-1	CSAGQGGYTF	TGCAGTGCAGGGCAGGGAGGCTACACCTTC
TRBJ1-2	many	TRBD1	TRBV12-3/TRBV12-4	CASSPRTGASANYGYTF	TGTGCCAGCAGCCCCCGGACAGGGGCCTCAGCTAACTATGGCTACACCTTC
TRBJ1-1	.	.	TRBV3-1	CASSPDRGASEAFF	TGTGCCAGCAGCCCCGATCGGGGTGCTTCTGAAGCTTTCTTT
TRBJ1-2	.	TRBD1	TRBV18	CASSLDRGFHGYTF	TGTGCCAGCTCACTCGACAGGGGGTTCCATGGCTACACCTTC
TRBJ1-1	many	.	TRBV27	CASSLSPFRTEAFF	TGTGCCAGCAGTTTATCTCCCTTCAGGACTGAAGCTTTCTTT
TRBJ2-1	many	.	TRBV9	CASSPSNNEQFF	TGTGCCAGCTCCCCCTCCAACAATGAGCAGTTCTTC
TRBJ2-3	.	TRBD1	TRBV12-3/TRBV12-4	CASSLREQGFGDTQYF	TGTGCCAGCAGTCTACGCGAACAGGGGTTTGGAGATACGCAGTATTTT
TRBJ1-1	.	.	TRBV20-1	CSARQAGRLNTEAFF	TGCAGTGCTAGACAGGCGGGAAGACTGAACACTGAAGCTTTCTTT
TRBJ1-1	few	TRBD1	TRBV12-5	CATGGAGMNTEAFF	TGTGCCACAGGGGGCGCGGGAATGAACACTGAAGCTTTCTTT
TRBJ2-7	few	TRBD1	TRBV10-3	CAAGGTGSHEQYF	TGTGCCGCCGGGGGGACAGGGAGCCACGAGCAGTACTTC
TRBJ1-1	many	.	TRBV5-1	CASSSPGVGTSVSEAFF	TGCGCCAGCAGCTCCCCGGGAGTTGGGACCTCGGTCTCTGAAGCTTTCTTT
TRBJ1-6	few	.	TRBV6-1	CASSGMTDSPLHF	TGTGCCAGCAGTGGAATGACAGATTCACCCCTCCACTTT
TRBJ2-7	.	TRBD1	TRBV7-8	CASRYRGRVIGEQYF	TGTGCCAGCAGATACAGGGGGCGCGTTATAGGCGAGCAGTACTTC
TRBJ1-6	many	.	TRBV7-9	CASSLEQGTSPLHF	TGTGCCAGCAGCTTAGAGCAGGGCACTTCACCCCTCCACTTT
TRBJ1-5	few	.	TRBV27	CASSPQPKGPFSNQPQHF	TGTGCCAGCAGTCCCCAACCAAAGGGTCCCTTTAGCAATCAGCCCCAGCATTTT
TRBJ2-7	many	.	TRBV2	CASSPDTYEQYF	TGTGCCAGCAGCCCGGACACCTACGAGCAGTACTTC
TRBJ2-5	many	.	TRBV5-1	CASSLTDGGETQYF	TGCGCCAGCAGCCTGACAGACGGAGGAGAGACCCAGTACTTC
TRBJ1-2	many	TRBD1	TRBV12-3/TRBV12-4	CASSPKRGTGGLGYGYTF	TGTGCCAGCAGTCCAAAGCGAGGGACAGGGGGTTTAGGTTATGGCTACACCTTC
TRBJ1-2	.	.	TRBV2	CASSDTMLSYGYTF	TGTGCCAGCAGTGACACAATGCTTAGCTATGGCTACACCTTC
TRBJ2-7	.	.	TRBV29-1	CSVTKTEQYF	TGCAGCGTTACGAAAACCGAGCAGTACTTC
TRBJ2-6	many	.	TRBV4-1	CASSQDDTRAATTGANVLTF	TGCGCCAGCAGCCAAGACGATACCAGGGCGGCAACGACTGGGGCCAACGTCCTGACTTTC
TRBJ2-7	.	TRBD1	TRBV5-1	CASSPGQGLYEQYF	TGCGCCAGCAGTCCTGGACAGGGCCTCTACGAGCAGTACTTC
TRBJ1-1	.	.	TRBV6-1	CASSEAVFAFF	TGTGCCAGCAGTGAGGCAGTGTTCGCTTTCTTT
TRBJ1-3	.	.	TRBV20-1	CSARDNRRNTIYF	TGCAGTGCTAGAGATAACCGTCGAAACACCATATATTTT
TRBJ2-7	.	.	TRBV7-2	CASSLGRRGTGAYEQYF	TGTGCCAGCAGCTTAGGCCGGCGGGGGACAGGAGCCTACGAGCAGTACTTC
TRBJ1-5	many	.	TRBV5-1	CASSVQGIAGQPQHF	TGCGCCAGCAGCGTGCAGGGTATTGCAGGTCAGCCCCAGCATTTT
TRBJ1-2	many	.	TRBV7-3	CASSRHGGGDGYTF	TGTGCCAGCAGCCGCCACGGGGGTGGGGATGGCTACACCTTC
TRBJ1-5	many	TRBD1	TRBV6-5	CASSYAQGDQPQHF	TGTGCCAGCAGTTACGCGCAGGGGGATCAGCCCCAGCATTTT
TRBJ2-7	.	TRBD1	TRBV6-6	CASSYGLPGGYEQYF	TGTGCCAGCAGTTACGGGTTGCCAGGGGGTTACGAGCAGTACTTC
TRBJ2-3	.	TRBD2	TRBV5-6	CASSLVGSGGTTDTQYF	TGTGCCAGCAGCTTGGTGGGTAGCGGGGGGACCACAGATACGCAGTATTTT
TRBJ2-1	many	TRBD2	TRBV12-3/TRBV12-4	CASSFSGGANEQFF	TGTGCCAGCAGTTTTTCGGGGGGGGCCAATGAGCAGTTCTTC
TRBJ2-7	many	.	TRBV9	CASSRGAPRREQYF	TGTGCCAGCAGCCGGGGGGCACCCCGACGGGAGCAGTACTTC
TRBJ1-6	many	.	TRBV7-6	CASSPQENSPLHF	TGTGCCAGCAGTCCCCAGGAGAATTCACCCCTCCACTTT
TRBJ1-2	many	TRBD1	TRBV6-5	CASSYFSRTGVGYGYTF	TGTGCCAGCAGTTACTTTTCCCGGACAGGCGTGGGCTATGGCTACACCTTC
TRBJ2-6	.	.	TRBV28	CASSFISGANVLTF	TGTGCCAGCAGTTTCATCTCTGGGGCCAACGTCCTGACTTTC
TRBJ2-3	.	.	TRBV9	CASSSQTEGKNTQYF	TGTGCCAGCAGCTCTCAAACAGAAGGGAAGAATACGCAGTATTTT